These T cell receptor beta chains were read from a single sample in a study of cytomegalovirus exposure and HLA in healthy donors. Method: immunoSEQ multiplex PCR; TCRdb's copy keeps in-frame clones and lacks some. The table records about 120,000 clones, roughly 80% of them present only once. Material for sequencing was PBMCs. Receptor source: a man aged 18 to 29 in good health and CMV-seropositive. CDR3s include the opening cysteine and the closing phenylalanine or tryptophan. The D gene is left open where the match is weak. Rows give clone size only sometimes, using once, few, many, or a class for an expanded clone.

CDR3 DNA,CDR3 protein,clone size,J gene,CDR3 length,D gene,V gene
TGCGCCAGCAGCTGGGAGGACGGGTCCGGGGACACCATATATTTT,CASSWEDGSGDTIYF,NA,TRBJ1-3,15,NA,TRBV5-1
TGTGCCAGCAGCTTGCTGGGAGCCTACGAGCAGTACTTC,CASSLLGAYEQYF,NA,TRBJ2-7,13,NA,TRBV5-5
TGTGCCAGCAGCTTAGGGGACTACAATCAGCCCCAGCATTTT,CASSLGDYNQPQHF,NA,TRBJ1-5,14,NA,TRBV7-2
TGCGCCAGCAGCCAAGATCCAGGGGGCAGCTATGGCTACACCTTC,CASSQDPGGSYGYTF,NA,TRBJ1-2,15,TRBD1,TRBV4-1
TGTGCCAGCAGTTACCGAGCGGGGAGCAATCAGCCCCAGCATTTT,CASSYRAGSNQPQHF,NA,TRBJ1-5,15,NA,TRBV6-5
TGTGCCAGCAGCTTAGACTCAAACACTGAAGCTTTCTTT,CASSLDSNTEAFF,NA,TRBJ1-1,13,NA,TRBV13
TGTGCCAGCAGTTTACAACAGGGGTCCTACGAGCAGTACTTC,CASSLQQGSYEQYF,NA,TRBJ2-7,14,TRBD1,TRBV27
TGCGCCAGCAGCTCAGACTACGGGGGGCTCGAGCAGTACTTC,CASSSDYGGLEQYF,few,TRBJ2-7,14,NA,TRBV5-1
TGTGCCCTAACTAGCGGGAGGGGAGATACGCAGTATTTT,CALTSGRGDTQYF,few,TRBJ2-3,13,TRBD2,TRBV6-1
TGTGCCAGCAGCTTAGTACGCGGTGAAGCTTTCTTT,CASSLVRGEAFF,NA,TRBJ1-1,12,NA,TRBV7-9
TGTGCCAGTAGCCCCCCTAGACAGGGCCTGGGCACTGAAGCTTTCTTT,CASSPPRQGLGTEAFF,NA,TRBJ1-1,16,TRBD1,TRBV19
TGTGCCAGCAGCAAAAGGACAGGCCTATCCTACAATGAGCAGTTCTTC,CASSKRTGLSYNEQFF,NA,TRBJ2-1,16,TRBD1,TRBV9
TGTGCCAGCAGACCGACGGCTCCAGGGTCTTCTCCTGGCTACACCTTC,CASRPTAPGSSPGYTF,few,TRBJ1-2,16,NA,TRBV5-4
TGTGCCACCAGCCACGGGACAGGGAATGGATACACCTTC,CATSHGTGNGYTF,NA,TRBJ1-2,13,TRBD1,TRBV15
TGTGCCAGCAGCCCACCCGGGACAGGGGTAGACACCCTCCACTTT,CASSPPGTGVDTLHF,NA,TRBJ1-6,15,TRBD1,TRBV6-1
TGTGCCACCAGCAGAGATCGGGCGGGGGCGAATGAAGCTTTCTTT,CATSRDRAGANEAFF,few,TRBJ1-1,15,NA,TRBV15
TGTGCCAGCAGCTTAGCGAGGGGGGAAAAACTGTTTTTT,CASSLARGEKLFF,once,TRBJ1-4,13,NA,TRBV7-9
TGTGCCAGCACCAGGGCGGGGGCCGGGGAGCTGTTTTTT,CASTRAGAGELFF,NA,TRBJ2-2,13,TRBD2,TRBV7-9
TGCGCCAGCAGCCTGGCCGGGACCCAGTACTTC,CASSLAGTQYF,NA,TRBJ2-5,11,NA,TRBV5-1
TGTGCCAGTAGTATGGGGCTAATCGGCACAGATACGCAGTATTTT,CASSMGLIGTDTQYF,once,TRBJ2-3,15,NA,TRBV19
TGTGCCAGCAGCTTAGGGCGGGGGGCTAACTATGGCTACACCTTC,CASSLGRGANYGYTF,once,TRBJ1-2,15,NA,TRBV11-2
TGTGCCAGCATTGGAGTTTCTAGCACAGATACGCAGTATTTT,CASIGVSSTDTQYF,few,TRBJ2-3,14,NA,TRBV27
TGTGCCAGCAGCCAGGGGCTAGCGGGGGAGACCTACAATGAGCAGTTCTTC,CASSQGLAGETYNEQFF,once,TRBJ2-1,17,TRBD2,TRBV4-2
TGCGCCAGCAGCGAAGGACAGGTGAACACTGAAGCTTTCTTT,CASSEGQVNTEAFF,NA,TRBJ1-1,14,TRBD1,TRBV5-1
TGTGCCAGCAGCTTGCCAGGGGCTGGGGCTCGTTTTGTTACTGAAGCTTTCTTT,CASSLPGAGARFVTEAFF,NA,TRBJ1-1,18,NA,TRBV11-2
TGCGCCAGCAGCCAAGAAAGGTCTAGGGGGCACAATGAGCAGTTCTTC,CASSQERSRGHNEQFF,NA,TRBJ2-1,16,TRBD1,TRBV4-3
TGTGCCTGGACCAGAGGACTAGCGGGGGGCACAGATACGCAGTATTTT,CAWTRGLAGGTDTQYF,NA,TRBJ2-3,16,TRBD2,TRBV30
TGTGCCAGTAGTATAGCTCATAATTCACCCCTCCACTTT,CASSIAHNSPLHF,NA,TRBJ1-6,13,NA,TRBV19
TGTGCCTTTGGGGGGGGCTGGAATCAGCCCCAGCATTTT,CAFGGGWNQPQHF,NA,TRBJ1-5,13,NA,TRBV30
TGCGCCAGCAGCTTACAGCGGGTCACAGATACGCAGTATTTT,CASSLQRVTDTQYF,NA,TRBJ2-3,14,NA,TRBV5-1
TGTGCCAGCAGTGAAGCGCGCGGGCTTACCTACAATGAGCAGTTCTTC,CASSEARGLTYNEQFF,NA,TRBJ2-1,16,NA,TRBV6-1
TGTGCCAGCAGCGTTAGGGGGAGCCACACCGGGGAGCTGTTTTTT,CASSVRGSHTGELFF,NA,TRBJ2-2,15,NA,TRBV9
TGTGCCAGCAGCTTAATCCGGGAGGGAGCCGGGGAGCTGTTTTTT,CASSLIREGAGELFF,once,TRBJ2-2,15,TRBD2,TRBV7-9
TGTGCCAGTAGCCCTACAGGGGGCGCGATTCGTGGCTACACCTTC,CASSPTGGAIRGYTF,NA,TRBJ1-2,15,TRBD1,TRBV19
TGTGCCAGCAGTTACTCGGGACAGGGGACCACCTACGAGCAGTACTTC,CASSYSGQGTTYEQYF,NA,TRBJ2-7,16,TRBD1,TRBV6-5
TGCGCCAGCAGCTTGGGGGGTCTAGGACAGCCTTCCTACGAGCAGTACTTC,CASSLGGLGQPSYEQYF,NA,TRBJ2-7,17,NA,TRBV5-1
TGTGCCACCAGGGAGGGTGGGGTGTTTGAGCAGTTCTTC,CATREGGVFEQFF,NA,TRBJ2-1,13,NA,TRBV15
TGTGCCAGTAGTATCTTTGCCAGGCGAGCTAATAACTATGGCTACACCTTC,CASSIFARRANNYGYTF,NA,TRBJ1-2,17,NA,TRBV19
TGTGCCAGCAGCCGGGATGGGCCCTGGGCTTTCTTT,CASSRDGPWAFF,few,TRBJ1-1,12,NA,TRBV7-9
TGTTCCAGCAGCTACTACAGGGAATTCGGGGAGCTGTTTTTT,CSSSYYREFGELFF,NA,TRBJ2-2,14,NA,TRBV7-9
TGTGCCAGCAGCTTCGGGGATGGCTACACCTTC,CASSFGDGYTF,once,TRBJ1-2,11,NA,TRBV7-9
TGTGCCAGCAGTGACAGGGATACTGAAGCTTTCTTT,CASSDRDTEAFF,NA,TRBJ1-1,12,TRBD1,TRBV6-5
TGTGCCAGCAGACTAGGGGGGGGTGGAAACACCATATATTTT,CASRLGGGGNTIYF,NA,TRBJ1-3,14,NA,TRBV6-1
TGTGCCAGCAGCAAAGGGGGGGTGGATGAGCAGTTCTTC,CASSKGGVDEQFF,few,TRBJ2-1,13,NA,TRBV7-2
TGTGCCAGCAGCGCCCAGGGGGTCGAGGATGGCTACACCTTC,CASSAQGVEDGYTF,NA,TRBJ1-2,14,TRBD1,TRBV13
TGTGCCAGCAGCTTTAGGACTAGCGGCTCCTACAATGAGCAGTTCTTC,CASSFRTSGSYNEQFF,NA,TRBJ2-1,16,TRBD2,TRBV5-5
TGCGCCAGCAGCCAAGGGGCCCAAAGCGGTGAGCAGTTCTTC,CASSQGAQSGEQFF,NA,TRBJ2-1,14,NA,TRBV4-3
TGTGCCAGTCCCCTCCAGGCCATCCAATATAATTCACCCCTCCACTTT,CASPLQAIQYNSPLHF,once,TRBJ1-6,16,NA,TRBV19
TGTGCCAGCAGCTCATTTATGGTGGGACATAACTCCTACAATGAGCAGTTCTTC,CASSSFMVGHNSYNEQFF,NA,TRBJ2-1,18,NA,TRBV13
TGTGCCAGTAGTATTTCGGGGGGTAGTATAACCGGGGAGCTGTTTTTT,CASSISGGSITGELFF,NA,TRBJ2-2,16,TRBD2,TRBV19
TGTGCCAGCAGCGAAAACACCCAACATCTGAACACTGAAGCTTTCTTT,CASSENTQHLNTEAFF,once,TRBJ1-1,16,NA,TRBV6-1
TGTGCCAGCAGCGTAGCGGCTAGTCGCTGGGAGACCCAGTACTTC,CASSVAASRWETQYF,NA,TRBJ2-5,15,NA,TRBV9
TGTGCCAGCAGCCAACAGGTGTTCTACGAGCAGTACTTC,CASSQQVFYEQYF,NA,TRBJ2-7,13,NA,TRBV7-2
TGCGCCAGCAGCCAAGGTCCGTACTCCTCCTACGAGCAGTACTTC,CASSQGPYSSYEQYF,NA,TRBJ2-7,15,NA,TRBV4-1
TGCGCCAGCAGCCAAACCCGGGGAAGCACTGAAGCTTTCTTT,CASSQTRGSTEAFF,once,TRBJ1-1,14,NA,TRBV4-3
TGTGCCAGCAGCTTCTTAGGGGGCGAAGAGACCCAGTACTTC,CASSFLGGEETQYF,NA,TRBJ2-5,14,TRBD1,TRBV5-8
TGTGCCAGCAGCAACGGGAGGACTACCTACGAGCAGTACTTC,CASSNGRTTYEQYF,NA,TRBJ2-7,14,NA,TRBV21-1